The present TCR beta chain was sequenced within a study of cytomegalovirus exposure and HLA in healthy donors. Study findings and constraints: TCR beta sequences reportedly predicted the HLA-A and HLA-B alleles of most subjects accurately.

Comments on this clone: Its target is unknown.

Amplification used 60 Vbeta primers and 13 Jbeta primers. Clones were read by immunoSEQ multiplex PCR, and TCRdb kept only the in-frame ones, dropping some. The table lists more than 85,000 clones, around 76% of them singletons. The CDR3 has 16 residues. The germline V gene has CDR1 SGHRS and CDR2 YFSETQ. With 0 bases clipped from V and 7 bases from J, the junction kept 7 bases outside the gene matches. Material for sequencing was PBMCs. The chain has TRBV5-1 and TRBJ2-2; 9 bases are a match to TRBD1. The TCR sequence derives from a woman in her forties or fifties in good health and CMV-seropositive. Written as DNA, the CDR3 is TGCGCCAGCAGCTTGGCCCCCGGGACAGGGAACGGGGAGCTGTTTTTT. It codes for CASSLAPGTGNGELFF.